This T cell receptor (beta chain) was obtained from a study of blood T cell repertoires in COVID-19. Whole-study context: Whether acute or convalescent, the COVID-19 samples came from the United States, Italy and Spain. T cells, B-cell-depleted T cells, or PBMCs provided the cDNA or gDNA that served as material.

In the original processing: Reference gene primers were amplified, and this amplification served to estimate nucleated cell counts. Here immunoSEQ multiplex PCR was the method, and the copy in TCRdb shows in-frame clones only, minus some. D and trimming come from the DNA, and the V and J calls and clone size come from that table. Found here are more than 110,000 clones, 70% to 80% of them singletons; the top ten hold 9% to 10%. Looked up from germline, CDR1 is MNHEY and CDR2 is SMNVEV (reference sequence). The CDR3 extends over 16 amino acids. The V segment lost 5 bases and the J segment 0 bases; nucleotides outside the gene matches: 8.

The sequenced sample consisted of peripheral blood. The receptor was isolated from a woman aged 45-59 years with active or convalescent COVID-19. The J gene is TRBJ2-5, the V gene TRBV27, with 8 nucleotides matching TRBD2. This CDR3 reads CASSLGLAEHQETQYF. For the CDR3, the DNA is TGTGCCAGCAGTCTTGGACTAGCAGAACACCAAGAGACCCAGTACTTC.